This entry lists 18 T cell receptor beta chains sequenced from one sample in a study of human T cells and chemical hapten exposure. Indicated time point: pre-sensitization, week 0. Treatment defined: therapeutic diphenylcyclopropenone sensitization with weekly scalp DPC. TCRdb independently ran MiXCR on the RACE reads; one entry per CDR3 protein. This table has under 200,000 distinct CDR3 sequences, 25% to 30% appearing once. The source was whole blood, collected in connection with sensitization to the hapten diphenylcyclopropenone (DPC). The receptors stem from a woman aged 25 to 39 with alopecia areata. Some clones in this sample may be carry-over from other donors' samples.

In this sample, this clonotype turned up a few times. V usage is TRBV6-2 or TRBV6-3 and J usage is TRBJ2-7, with 10 bases lining up with TRBD1. The germline CDR1 and CDR2 sequences are MNHEY and SVGEGT. The CDR3 covers 14 residues. After removal of 8 bases from V and 3 bases from J, the junction contained 7 bases not matched to a gene. The CDR3 DNA follows: TGTGCCAGCCGTACCGGGACAGGGGTCTACGAGCAGTACTTC. Its translation is CASRTGTGVYEQYF.

V gene TRBV4-1 combines with J gene TRBJ1-2, with D possibly being TRBD1 (6 bases). Germline lookup yields CDR1 MGHRA and CDR2 YSYEKL. The CDR3 has 14 residues. V was cut by 3 bases and J by 4 bases, with 12 bases left in between. CDR3 amino acids: CASSHPGQIYGYTF. For the CDR3, the DNA is TGCGCCAGCAGCCACCCAGGACAGATCTATGGCTACACCTTC.

This rearrangement joins TRBV12-3 or TRBV12-4 to TRBJ1-1; D may be TRBD1 (5 bases). V gave up 3 bases and J gave up 1 base, with 15 bases separating them. This CDR3 is built from 16 residues. In DNA, the CDR3 is TGTGCCAGCAGTTTTCTTTTTGGGGGGGGGAACACTGAAGCTTTCTTT. Protein product: CASSFLFGGGNTEAFF.

This chain uses TRBV7-6 with TRBJ1-1; D may be TRBD1 (6 bases). The germline V gene has CDR1 SGHVS and CDR2 FNYEAQ. The CDR3 extends over 14 amino acids. V was shortened by 5 bases and J by 10 bases, with 20 bases between the two germline ends. The CDR3 loop reads CASSPGGGQGVAFF. DNA of the CDR3: TGTGCCAGCAGCCCCGGGGGGGGCCAAGGGGTAGCTTTCTTT.

This chain uses TRBV7-2 with TRBJ1-5; maybe TRBD1 (6 bases). This CDR3 is 14 amino acids long. Trimming left V 3 bases short and J 3 bases short, with 9 bases between. Germline V gene lookup returns CDR1 SGHTA and CDR2 FQGNSA. CDR3 DNA: TGTGCCAGCAGCTTGGACAGTACCAATCAGCCCCAGCATTTT. Its translation: CASSLDSTNQPQHF.

This clonotype was seen a handful of times. The chain uses TRBV7-2 and TRBJ2-3; 7 bases agree with TRBD1. CDR3 size: 18 residues. The ends lost 7 bases at V and 1 base at J; junction bases unmatched: 17. Germline assignment: CDR1 SGHTA and CDR2 FQGNSA. CDR3 DNA: TGTGCCAGCACCTCCCCCGGGGCAGGGGGTAGGGGCACAGATACGCAGTATTTT. It yields the protein CASTSPGAGGRGTDTQYF.

V is TRBV6-5 and J is TRBJ2-7, with D tentatively TRBD2 (6 bases). The V end was cut by 8 bases, the J end by 4 bases, with 21 bases between. The CDR3 is 15 amino acids. Per the germline V gene, CDR1 is MNHEY and CDR2 is SVGAGI. CDR3 DNA: TGTGCCAGCGCAAGATCCGGGAGCTCGAGTTACGAGCAGTACTTC. Its protein product is CASARSGSSSYEQYF.

This clonotype was detected only a few times. The genes are TRBV28 and TRBJ1-2, with 7 bases that match TRBD1. This CDR3 spans 14 amino acids. The germline V gene encodes CDR1 MDHEN and CDR2 SYDVKM. Trimming took 6 bases from V and 1 from J; bases not matched to a gene: 5. The DNA of the CDR3 is TGTGCCAGCAGATTAGGACAGGTTAACTATGGCTACACCTTC. The encoded protein is CASRLGQVNYGYTF.

The chain links TRBV7-8 to TRBJ1-3; 7 bases fit TRBD1. The CDR3 loop spans 17 amino acids. Trimming removed 1 base from V and 1 base from J; junction bases left unmatched: 7. Germline V gives CDR1 SGHVS, CDR2 FQNEAQ. CDR3 loop: CASSLVLGQNSGNTIYF. The DNA for the CDR3 is TGTGCCAGCAGCTTAGTATTGGGACAGAATTCTGGAAACACCATATATTTT.

V is TRBV5-1 and J is TRBJ2-1; 7 nucleotides agree with TRBD1. The CDR3 has 16 residues. Unmatched junction bases numbered 7, after V lost 3 bases and J lost 1 base. CDR1 and CDR2 from the germline V gene are SGHRS and YFSETQ. The CDR3 protein is CASSWSGTASYNEQFF. The DNA for the CDR3 is TGCGCCAGCAGCTGGTCCGGGACAGCATCCTACAATGAGCAGTTCTTC.

This clonotype showed up just once. J is TRBJ2-2 and V is TRBV6-5, with D unclear. The length of the CDR3 is 13 residues. The V end was cut by 2 bases, the J end by 5 bases, with 6 bases between. Germline V lookup: CDR1 MNHEY, CDR2 SVGAGI. The CDR3: CASSYDITGELFF. The CDR3 nucleotides are TGTGCCAGCAGTTACGACATAACCGGGGAGCTGTTTTTT.

The chain carries TRBV28 and TRBJ1-5; TRBD1 agrees at 9 bases. Germline V CDR1 and CDR2: MDHEN, SYDVKM. V trimming: 9 bases; J trimming: 7 bases; junction bases outside the gene matches: 7. This CDR3 is 13 amino acids long. The CDR3, as DNA: TGTGCCAGTGAACAGGGGGCGGGGCAGCCCCAGCATTTT. Translating gives CASEQGAGQPQHF.

Only a few counts were recorded for this clonotype. The V call is TRBV18, the J call TRBJ2-3; the match to TRBD1 covers 7 bases. Germline V gene lookup returns CDR1 KGHSH and CDR2 LQKENI. The V and J ends lost 2 bases and 3 bases, in that order; junction bases with no gene match: 5. This CDR3 has 15 residues. As DNA, the CDR3 is TGTGCCAGCTCACCAAAGGACAGGTCTACAGATACGCAGTATTTT. It is translated as CASSPKDRSTDTQYF.

This rearrangement joins TRBV11-2 to TRBJ2-2; 7 bases are shared with TRBD2. Germline V gene sequence: CDR1 SGHAT, CDR2 FQNNGV. V shed 1 base, J shed 8 bases, and the junction held 16 bases outside the gene matches. The CDR3 covers 18 residues. The CDR3 region is CASSLVGAWGLPPGELFF. In DNA, the CDR3 is TGTGCCAGCAGCTTAGTAGGGGCCTGGGGACTACCCCCTGGGGAGCTGTTTTTT. The variable domain in full, completed from reference TRBV11-2 and TRBJ2-2, reads EAGVAQSPRYKIIEKRQSVAFWCNPISGHATLYWYQQILGQGPKLLIQFQNNGVVDDSQLPKDRFSAERLKGVDSTLKIQPAKLEDSAVYLCASSLVGAWGLPPGELFFGEGSRLTVL.

V usage is TRBV29-1 and J usage is TRBJ2-3; 15 nucleotides agree with TRBD2. The germline V gene has CDR1 SQVTM and CDR2 ANQGSEA. The CDR3 has 16 amino acids. Unmatched junction bases numbered 9, after V lost 7 bases and J lost 4 bases. The CDR3 is CSAPRTSGRGADTQYF. As DNA, the CDR3 is TGCAGCGCACCTAGGACTAGCGGGAGGGGGGCAGATACGCAGTATTTT.

The chain joins TRBV7-2 to TRBJ2-2; D might be TRBD1 or TRBD2, each matching 5 bases. V lost 1 base to trimming and J lost 5 bases, with 14 bases between them. The CDR3 loop spans 16 amino acids. Germline-derived CDR1 and CDR2 are SGHTA and FQGNSA. CDR3 loop: CASSLDFGTSTGELFF. The CDR3 DNA is TGTGCCAGCAGCTTAGACTTTGGGACCTCAACCGGGGAGCTGTTTTTT.

The table lists this clonotype with a few counts. The chain couples TRBV20-1 to TRBJ2-5; 10 nucleotides line up with TRBD2. The V and J ends lost 5 bases and 4 bases, in that order; junction bases with no gene match: 7. CDR3 length equals 14 residues. Germline V gives CDR1 DFQATT, CDR2 SNEGSKA (reference sequence). The CDR3 protein is CSAPGVAGGETQYF. CDR3 nucleotides: TGCAGTGCTCCCGGGGTAGCGGGAGGAGAGACCCAGTACTTC.

The J gene is TRBJ1-6, the V gene TRBV11-2; unclear D gene. With 0 bases removed from V and 7 bases from J, the gap between germline ends came to 13 bases. This CDR3 comprises 16 residues. Germline CDR1 is SGHAT and CDR2 is FQNNGV. CDR3 region: CASSLDRVPRNSPLHF. Written as DNA, the CDR3 is TGTGCCAGCAGCTTAGATCGGGTACCGAGGAATTCACCCCTCCACTTT.